One sample yielded the 32 T cell receptor beta chains listed below, sequenced in a study of T cells in Graves' hyperthyroidism and ophthalmopathy. RNA transcripts yielded amplified TCR beta CDR3 regions. When the TCR CDR3 underwent first-round RT-PCR, the HTBI primer set was used. TCRdb reprocessed the multiplex PCR reads with MiXCR, giving one entry per CDR3 protein. The profile shows about 360,000 distinct CDR3 sequences, roughly 13% of them singletons. The source material was blood. The receptors originated from a woman aged 18-35 years with Graves' hyperthyroidism.

The gene calls are TRBV5-4 and TRBJ2-6; D is ambiguous. The CDR3 covers 14 residues. Germline V gene sequence: CDR1 SGHNT, CDR2 YYREEE (reference sequence). Trimming cost V 2 bases and J 4 bases, with 7 bases left between them. CDR3 coding DNA: TGTGCCAGCAGCTTTCCGTCAGGGGCCAACGTCCTGACTTTC. Its protein is CASSFPSGANVLTF.

The table lists this clonotype with a few counts. A much larger clone sits a single nucleotide away, making a read error possible. V gene TRBV5-1 combines with J gene TRBJ1-1, with D maybe TRBD1 (5 bases). The CDR3 is 15 residues long. CDR1 and CDR2 (germline): SGHRS, YFSETQ. Trimming stripped 4 bases from V and 1 base from J, with 14 bases between. CDR3 coding DNA: TGCGCCAGCAGCCTTCGGGCAGGGAGGAACACTGAAGCTTTCTTT. It is translated as CASSLRAGRNTEAFF.

The chain uses TRBV9 and TRBJ1-2; the match to TRBD1 covers 9 bases. Per the germline V gene, CDR1 is SGDLS and CDR2 is YYNGEE. The V gene end was trimmed by 3 bases and the J gene end by 1 base; junction bases not matched to a gene: 7. The CDR3 spans 16 residues. DNA of the CDR3: TGTGCCAGCAGCGACCCCGGGACAGGGCGTAACTATGGCTACACCTTC. This encodes CASSDPGTGRNYGYTF.

V gene TRBV4-2 combines with J gene TRBJ2-1, with 10 nucleotides matching TRBD1. The V and J ends lost 2 bases and 4 bases, in that order; junction bases with no gene match: 2. Germline values: CDR1 LGHNA, CDR2 YNFKEQ. The length of the CDR3 is 15 residues. The CDR3 nucleotides are TGTGCCAGCAGCCAATCGGGACAGGGGTACAATGAGCAGTTCTTC. This encodes CASSQSGQGYNEQFF.

On this clonotype itself: A read error may account for a junction end that differs from germline. The chain combines TRBV5-1 with TRBJ1-2, with a weak D call TRBD1 (6 bases). Germline-derived CDR1 and CDR2 are SGHRS and YFSETQ. There are 14 residues in the CDR3. Here the CDR3 DNA reads TGCGCCAGCGGCTTGGAGGGGGGTAGCTATGGCTACACCTTC. This codes for CASGLEGGSYGYTF.

In its sample, this clonotype was seen many times. The CDR3 here is CASSLVSRKGRGFSEQFF. CDR3 sequence (DNA): TGTGCCAGCAGCTTAGTCTCAAGAAAGGGCAGGGGGTTTTCGGAGCAGTTCTTC. The chain recombines TRBV7-8 with TRBJ2-1; 7 bases align to TRBD1. CDR1 is SGHVS, CDR2 FQNEAQ, per germline. The CDR3 spans 18 residues. Trimming took 1 base from V and 10 from J; bases not matched to a gene: 19.

The table lists this clonotype with a few counts. An end of the junction differs from the germline gene, which may be a read error. The chain combines TRBV3-1 with TRBJ1-1; 8 nucleotides agree with TRBD1. This CDR3 region has 18 residues. Germline CDR1 is LGHDT and CDR2 is YNNKEL (reference sequence). The CDR3 reads CASSRDPTGVGMNTEASF. CDR3 DNA sequence: TGTGCCAGCAGCCGAGACCCGACAGGGGTTGGCATGAACACTGAAGCTTCCTTT.

Notes on this clonotype: A much larger clone sits a single nucleotide away, making a read error possible. The chain has TRBV6-1 and TRBJ2-2; the D is unclear. Trimming stripped 3 bases from V and 6 bases from J, with 2 bases between. This CDR3 comprises 11 residues. Germline V gene sequence: CDR1 MNHNS, CDR2 SASEGT. DNA of the CDR3: TGTGCCAGCAGTGACCCCGGGGAGCTGTTTTTT. Translating it yields CASSDPGELFF.

This clonotype was recorded a few times. V and J are TRBV6-5 and TRBJ2-3; 8 bases map to TRBD2. Germline lookup yields CDR1 MNHEY and CDR2 SVGAGI. With V trimmed by 2 bases and J by 2 bases, 6 bases remained unmatched. CDR3 length: 16 amino acids. The CDR3 DNA is TGTGCCAGCAGTTACATGGCTAGCGGGTTCACAGATACGCAGTATTTT. It yields the protein CASSYMASGFTDTQYF.

This clonotype was recorded at least ten times. V is TRBV10-3 and J is TRBJ2-7; D unclear. Germline CDR1 and CDR2: ENHRY and SYGVKD. CDR3 length equals 15 residues. V gave up 4 bases and J gave up 0 bases, with 13 bases separating them. Here the CDR3 reads CAISARADPSYEQYF. In DNA, the CDR3 is TGTGCCATCAGTGCTCGGGCCGACCCCTCCTACGAGCAGTACTTC.

There are many counts of this clonotype. The CDR3 protein is CASIPRTSGSDEQFF. The DNA of the CDR3 is TGTGCCAGCATCCCCAGGACTAGCGGGAGCGATGAGCAGTTCTTC. The chain uses TRBV6-2 or TRBV6-3 and TRBJ2-1; 13 bases are a match to TRBD2. Germline CDR1 MNHEY, CDR2 SVGEGT. The V and J ends lost 7 bases and 8 bases, in that order; junction bases with no gene match: 8. The CDR3 contains 15 residues.

This clonotype was seen many times. This chain joins TRBV12-3 or TRBV12-4 and TRBJ1-4, with D possibly matching TRBD1 (6 bases). Trimming removed 2 bases at V and 5 bases at J, with 12 bases between. The CDR3 contains 15 residues. The CDR3 spells CASSLRAQGNEKLFF. The DNA for the CDR3 is TGTGCCAGCAGTTTAAGGGCGCAGGGGAATGAAAAACTGTTTTTT.

With regard to this clonotype: One end of the junction varies from germline; a read error may be responsible. V is TRBV9 and J is TRBJ2-2; D possibly corresponds to TRBD2 (5 bases). The CDR3 is made up of 15 amino acids. Germline V CDR1 and CDR2: SGDLS, YYNGEE. This CDR3 is CASSVVPANTGELLF. The CDR3 region has the DNA TGTGCCAGCAGCGTCGTACCGGCGAACACCGGGGAGCTGCTTTTT.

This clonotype was counted many times. The chain carries TRBV9 and TRBJ2-7, with TRBD1 matching 9 bases. Looked up from germline, CDR1 is SGDLS and CDR2 is YYNGEE. The trim removed 3 bases at V and 5 bases at J, leaving 12 bases unmatched. The CDR3 is 16 residues long. CDR3 protein: CASSGITGGRIDEQYF. CDR3 DNA: TGTGCCAGCAGCGGAATAACAGGGGGCAGGATCGACGAGCAGTACTTC.

This clonotype has at least ten counts. V and J are TRBV20-1 and TRBJ1-1; D possibly corresponds to TRBD1 (5 bases). Germline CDR1 is DFQATT and CDR2 is SNEGSKA (reference sequence). The CDR3 runs 15 residues. Trimming cost V 5 bases and J 6 bases, with 22 bases left between them. This CDR3 is CSALGGGERLAEAFF. DNA for the CDR3: TGCAGTGCTCTCGGGGGAGGGGAGAGATTAGCTGAAGCTTTCTTT.

In this sample, this clonotype turned up many times. The V gene is TRBV5-6, the J gene TRBJ1-2; TRBD1 aligns across 7 bases. The V gene's germline CDR1 is SGHDT and CDR2 YYEEEE. Trimming took 4 bases from V and 6 from J; bases not matched to a gene: 12. The CDR3 has 15 amino acids. The CDR3 DNA reads TGTGCCAGCAGCAACCCTCAGGGGGGGCAGGATGGCTACACCTTC. As protein: CASSNPQGGQDGYTF.

This chain links TRBV12-3 or TRBV12-4 with TRBJ2-1; TRBD2 matches at 15 bases. The CDR3 has 16 residues. Trimming took 5 bases from V and 7 from J; bases not matched to a gene: 6. The CDR3 DNA is TGTGCCAGCAGTGGACTAGCGGGGGGGCTATTAAATGAGCAGTTCTTC. It encodes CASSGLAGGLLNEQFF.

Ten or more counts support this clonotype. This sequence joins TRBV7-3 and TRBJ1-1, with a weak D call TRBD1 (5 bases). The CDR3 has 14 amino acids. Per germline, CDR1 SGHTA and CDR2 FQGTGA. V was clipped by 5 bases and J by 1 base, with 11 bases between them. CDR3 in amino acids: CASSQGLQNTEAFF. CDR3 sequence (DNA): TGTGCCAGCAGCCAGGGACTGCAGAACACTGAAGCTTTCTTT.

This clonotype was picked up a small number of times. The V call is TRBV20-1, the J call TRBJ1-2; 8 bases agree with TRBD1. V dropped 0 bases and J dropped 4; count of bases not matched to a gene: 10. The germline gives CDR1 DFQATT, CDR2 SNEGSKA (reference sequence). The CDR3 totals 16 residues. Here the CDR3 DNA reads TGCAGTGCTAGAGATTATGGGACAGGCCGGAGCTATGGCTACACCTTC. Translated: CSARDYGTGRSYGYTF.

At least ten counts were recorded for this clonotype. This rearrangement joins TRBV28 to TRBJ1-5, with a tentative D call TRBD1 (5 bases). This CDR3 contains 19 residues. Trimming took 2 bases from V and 2 from J, leaving 22 bases between them. Germline lookup yields CDR1 MDHEN and CDR2 SYDVKM. CDR3 coding DNA: TGTGCCAGCAGTTTACCCCCTGGCTCCTCGGGGGGAGGCAATCAGCCCCAGCATTTT. It specifies CASSLPPGSSGGGNQPQHF.

This clonotype turned up a few times. V and J are TRBV30 and TRBJ2-7, with D hard to call. V was pared by 3 bases and J by 2 bases, with 8 bases between. The CDR3 loop spans 12 amino acids. Germline V lookup: CDR1 GTSNPN, CDR2 SVGIG (reference sequence). CDR3 coding DNA: TGTGCCTGGAGCTGGGCCACCTACGAGCAGTACTTC. This gives the protein CAWSWATYEQYF. The full variable domain, completed using reference TRBV30 and TRBJ2-7, is SQTIHQWPATLVQPVGSPLSLECTVEGTSNPNLYWYRQAAGRGLQLLFYSVGIGQISSEVPQNLSASRPQDRQFILSSKKLLLSDSGFYLCAWSWATYEQYFGPGTRLTVT.

This clonotype was detected ten times or more. This chain uses TRBV6-5 with TRBJ1-4; the match to TRBD1 covers 7 bases. With 7 bases clipped from V and 7 bases from J, the junction kept 12 bases outside the gene matches. The CDR3 has 15 amino acids. The germline CDR1 and CDR2 sequences are MNHEY and SVGAGI. The CDR3 here is CASNSGDRRSEKLFF. CDR3 in DNA: TGTGCCAGCAATTCTGGGGACAGAAGGTCTGAAAAACTGTTTTTT.

The gene calls are TRBV19 and TRBJ1-1, with a tentative D call TRBD1 (6 bases). Germline V CDR1 and CDR2: LNHDA, SQIVND (reference sequence). The CDR3 has 15 residues. Trimming shortened V by 2 bases and J by 1 base, and 11 bases separated the two germline ends. Written as DNA, the CDR3 is TGTGCCAGTAGTATATTCGCCAGGGGGAACACTGAAGCTTTCTTT. Translating it yields CASSIFARGNTEAFF. Full variable domain (remainder filled in from reference TRBV19 and TRBJ1-1): DGGITQSPKYLFRKEGQNVTLSCEQNLNHDAMYWYRQDPGQGLRLIYYSQIVNDFQKGDIAEGYSVSREKKESFPLTVTSAQKNPTAFYLCASSIFARGNTEAFFGQGTRLTVV.

This clonotype was observed a handful of times. Germline is not matched at one junction end, which may reflect a read error. V usage is TRBV24-1 and J usage is TRBJ2-1; 8 bases fit TRBD2. Per the germline V gene, CDR1 is KGHDR and CDR2 is SFDVKD. There are 15 residues in the CDR3. The CDR3, as DNA: TGTGCCACCAGTGATTTTTCTAGCGGGTACAGTGAGCAGTTCTTC. This gives the protein CATSDFSSGYSEQFF.

Ten or more counts support this clonotype. The chain has TRBV2 and TRBJ2-5; TRBD2 matches at 7 bases. Trimming took 7 bases from V and 5 from J; bases not matched to a gene: 4. Germline values: CDR1 SNHLY, CDR2 FYNNEI. This CDR3 is built from 12 residues. CDR3 amino acids: CASTGEGETQYF. CDR3 nucleotides: TGTGCCAGCACCGGGGAGGGGGAGACCCAGTACTTC.

This clonotype was detected many times. The J gene is TRBJ1-1, the V gene TRBV7-2; D unclear. Germline V gene lookup returns CDR1 SGHTA and CDR2 FQGNSA. The CDR3 has 13 amino acids. Trimming pared 5 bases from V and 0 bases from J, leaving 7 bases between. The CDR3 DNA reads TGTGCCAGCAGCACGTTTGTGAACACTGAAGCTTTCTTT. Residues: CASSTFVNTEAFF.

The sample holds many counts of this clonotype. The gene calls are TRBV7-2 and TRBJ2-5; no clear D gene. Germline V lookup: CDR1 SGHTA, CDR2 FQGNSA. This CDR3 region has 14 residues. V shed 5 bases and J shed 7 bases, with 17 bases lying between them. DNA of the CDR3: TGTGCCAGCAGCCAAGGGCCGGATTGGGGGACCCAGTACTTC. Protein sequence: CASSQGPDWGTQYF.

This clonotype was detected many times. This chain links TRBV29-1 with TRBJ2-5, with D hard to call. Germline V lookup: CDR1 SQVTM, CDR2 ANQGSEA. Trimming left V 4 bases short and J 5 bases short, with 11 bases between. This CDR3 contains 12 residues. CDR3 protein: CSVGDGMETQYF. As DNA, the CDR3 is TGCAGCGTTGGTGACGGTATGGAGACCCAGTACTTC.

This clonotype has only a few counts. The gene calls are TRBV30 and TRBJ2-3, with D unclear. The ends were cut back, 5 bases at V and 3 bases at J, with 6 bases in the middle. The CDR3 has 11 amino acids. Germline V gives CDR1 GTSNPN, CDR2 SVGIG (reference sequence). The CDR3, as DNA: TGTGCCTGGGCTAGGACAGATACGCAGTATTTT. It yields the protein CAWARTDTQYF.

This clonotype was found many times. The genes are TRBV12-5 and TRBJ1-5; TRBD1 aligns across 11 bases. CDR1 is LGHNT and CDR2 is FRNRAP in the germline V gene. Trimming took 4 bases from V and 4 from J; bases not matched to a gene: 3. This CDR3 is 15 amino acids long. The CDR3 nucleotides read TGTGCTAGTGGTTCCGGACAGGGGGCTAATCAGCCCCAGCATTTT. Translating it yields CASGSGQGANQPQHF.

There are many counts of this clonotype. This chain connects TRBV6-1 to TRBJ1-5; 8 bases map to TRBD1. CDR3 length equals 17 residues. V dropped 4 bases and J dropped 2; count of bases not matched to a gene: 10. In germline, CDR1 is MNHNS, CDR2 SASEGT. The CDR3 coding sequence is TGTGCCAGCAGTGCAATTCCAGGGGGCCTTGGCAATCAGCCCCAGCATTTT. This codes for CASSAIPGGLGNQPQHF.

The chain combines TRBV19 with TRBJ1-1; TRBD1 matches at 7 bases. J lost 5 bases, V lost 5 bases, and 8 bases had no gene match. CDR1 is LNHDA, CDR2 SQIVND, per germline (reference sequence). This CDR3 region has 14 residues. The CDR3 DNA is TGTGCCAGTAGTGCCACTACAGGGGATACTGAAGCTTTCTTT. Its protein is CASSATTGDTEAFF.